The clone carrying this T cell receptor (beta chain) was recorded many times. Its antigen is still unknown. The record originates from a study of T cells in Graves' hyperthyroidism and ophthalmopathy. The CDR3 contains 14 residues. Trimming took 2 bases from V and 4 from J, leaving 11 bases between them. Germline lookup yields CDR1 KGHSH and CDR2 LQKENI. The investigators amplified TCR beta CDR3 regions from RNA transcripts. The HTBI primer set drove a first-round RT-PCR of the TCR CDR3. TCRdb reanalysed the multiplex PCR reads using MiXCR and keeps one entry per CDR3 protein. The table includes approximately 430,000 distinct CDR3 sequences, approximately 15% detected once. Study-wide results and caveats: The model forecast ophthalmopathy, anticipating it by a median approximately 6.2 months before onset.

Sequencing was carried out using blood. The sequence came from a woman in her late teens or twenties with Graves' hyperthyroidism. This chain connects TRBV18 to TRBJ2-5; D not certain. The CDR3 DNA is TGTGCCAGCTCACCAGTGGGATTGGGAGAGACCCAGTACTTC. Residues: CASSPVGLGETQYF.